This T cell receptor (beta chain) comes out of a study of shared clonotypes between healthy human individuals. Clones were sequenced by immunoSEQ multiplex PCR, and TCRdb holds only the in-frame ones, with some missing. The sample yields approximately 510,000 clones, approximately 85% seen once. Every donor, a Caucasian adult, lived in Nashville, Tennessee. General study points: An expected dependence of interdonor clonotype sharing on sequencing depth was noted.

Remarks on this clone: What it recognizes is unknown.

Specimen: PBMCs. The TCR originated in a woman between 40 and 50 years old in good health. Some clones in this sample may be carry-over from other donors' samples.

DNA of the CDR3: TGTGCCAGCAGCTTAGTGGATCTCTACAATGAGCAGTTCTTC. This gives the protein CASSLVDLYNEQFF. V and J are TRBV7-9 and TRBJ2-1, with D unclear. In germline, CDR1 is SEHNR, CDR2 FQNEAQ (reference sequence). V lost 1 base to trimming and J lost 3 bases, with 7 bases between them. The CDR3 length is 14 residues.